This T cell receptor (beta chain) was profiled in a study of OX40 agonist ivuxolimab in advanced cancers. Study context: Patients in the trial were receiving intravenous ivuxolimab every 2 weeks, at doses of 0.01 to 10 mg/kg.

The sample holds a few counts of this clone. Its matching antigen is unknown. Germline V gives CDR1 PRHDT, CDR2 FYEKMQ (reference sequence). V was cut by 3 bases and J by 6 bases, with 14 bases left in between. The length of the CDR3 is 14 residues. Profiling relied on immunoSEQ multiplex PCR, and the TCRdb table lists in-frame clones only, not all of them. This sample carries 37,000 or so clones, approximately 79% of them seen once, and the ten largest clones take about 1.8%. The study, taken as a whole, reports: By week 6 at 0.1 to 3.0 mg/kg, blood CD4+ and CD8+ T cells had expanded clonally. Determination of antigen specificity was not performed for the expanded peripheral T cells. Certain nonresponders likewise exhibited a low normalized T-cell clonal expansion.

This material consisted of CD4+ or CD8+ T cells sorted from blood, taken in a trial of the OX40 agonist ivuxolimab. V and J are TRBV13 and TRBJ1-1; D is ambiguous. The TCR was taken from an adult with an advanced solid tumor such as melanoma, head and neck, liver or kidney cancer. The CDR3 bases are TGTGCCAGCAGCTTTAGACAATTCATCCCTGAAGCTTTCTTT. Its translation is CASSFRQFIPEAFF.